One and the same sample provided the 24 T cell receptor beta chains below, sequenced in a study of T cells after yellow fever vaccination. TCRdb recomputed calls from the 5' RACE reads with MiXCR, one row per CDR3 protein. The sample includes about 320,000 distinct CDR3 sequences, around 12% of them seen just once. Sequences were derived from CD4+ T cells sorted from PBMCs, sampled 15 days after the yellow fever booster vaccination. Receptors originate from a man younger than 35 who received the YFV17D yellow fever vaccine.

The chain couples TRBV20-1 to TRBJ2-7, with D unclear. The CDR3 sequence is 14 residues long. Looked up from germline, CDR1 is DFQATT and CDR2 is SNEGSKA (reference sequence). Trimming pared 3 bases from V and 3 bases from J, leaving 15 bases between. In nucleotides, the CDR3 is TGCAGTGCTAGTTCGAACGTGGGGATCTACGAGCAGTACGTC. This encodes CSASSNVGIYEQYV.

This clonotype showed up just a few times. This chain links TRBV6-2 or TRBV6-3 with TRBJ2-5; 7 bases fit TRBD2. Germline V CDR1 and CDR2: MNHEY, SVGEGT. The CDR3 is 14 amino acids. Losses at the gene ends were 6 bases for V and 9 bases for J; bases not matched to a gene: 13. The CDR3 coding sequence is TGTGCCAGCAGGGGCGGGTCGACTAGCTTTCCCCAGTACTTC. Its protein is CASRGGSTSFPQYF.

The CDR3 sequence is CASSQDIGESNSPLHF. As DNA, the CDR3 is TGTGCCAGCAGCCAAGATATTGGGGAGAGTAATTCACCCCTCCACTTT. The chain uses TRBV4-2 and TRBJ1-6; D gene ambiguous. The CDR3 totals 16 residues. Trimming cost V 0 bases and J 6 bases, with 12 bases left between them. Germline V gene lookup returns CDR1 LGHNA and CDR2 YNFKEQ.

This chain connects TRBV7-2 to TRBJ1-1, with D perhaps TRBD1 (5 bases). V was pared by 1 base and J by 7 bases, with 13 bases between. Germline V lookup: CDR1 SGHTA, CDR2 FQGNSA. The CDR3 totals 14 residues. The CDR3 here is CASSLGQGRFEAFF. CDR3 nucleotides: TGTGCCAGCAGCTTAGGTCAGGGCCGCTTTGAAGCTTTCTTT.

The CDR3: CASRASNYGYTF. CDR3 nucleotide sequence: TGTGCCAGCAGGGCCTCAAACTATGGCTACACCTTC. The rearrangement joins TRBV9 to TRBJ1-2; no clear D. Per the germline V gene, CDR1 is SGDLS and CDR2 is YYNGEE. CDR3 length: 12 residues. Trimming left V 5 bases short and J 2 bases short, with 7 bases between.

This clonotype was counted between two and nine times. The chain joins TRBV11-1 to TRBJ2-5; TRBD1 is a possible D gene (5 bases). The CDR3 consists of 14 residues. The V end lost 4 bases, the J end lost 0 bases, and 9 bases lay between the germline ends. Germline loops: CDR1 SGHAT, CDR2 FQDESV (reference sequence). The CDR3 sequence is CASSSNRHQETQYF. The CDR3 nucleotides read TGTGCCAGCAGCTCAAACAGGCACCAAGAGACCCAGTACTTC.

This clonotype came up many times. The J gene is TRBJ2-1, the V gene TRBV7-2, with TRBD1 identical over 9 bases. The J segment lost 9 bases and the V segment lost 3 bases, leaving 9 bases of the junction unmatched. Germline assignment: CDR1 SGHTA and CDR2 FQGNSA. The CDR3 spans 15 residues. For the CDR3, the DNA is TGTGCCAGCAGCTTCAACAGGGGGCTCCCTATTGAGCAGTTCTTC. Translated, it gives CASSFNRGLPIEQFF. The variable domain in full, completed from reference TRBV7-2 and TRBJ2-1, reads GAGVSQSPSNKVTEKGKDVELRCDPISGHTALYWYRQSLGQGLEFLIYFQGNSAPDKSGLPSDRFSAERTGGSVSTLTIQRTQQEDSAVYLCASSFNRGLPIEQFFGPGTRLTVL.

The rearrangement links TRBV27 to TRBJ1-2; D may be TRBD1 (5 bases). CDR1 and CDR2 from the germline V gene are MNHEY and SMNVEV (reference sequence). Trimming cost V 4 bases and J 4 bases, with 16 bases left between them. CDR3 size: 15 residues. CDR3 bases: TGTGCCAGCAGTTCTAGTCTGACAGCGCCCTATGGCTACACCTTC. Translated: CASSSSLTAPYGYTF.

Ten or more counts support this clonotype. Here the CDR3 reads CATSDSGHWDGELFF. The CDR3 DNA reads as TGTGCCACCAGTGATTCCGGACATTGGGACGGGGAGCTGTTTTTT. The V gene is TRBV24-1, the J gene TRBJ2-2; tentatively, D is TRBD1 (5 bases). V was pared by 2 bases and J by 7 bases, with 13 bases between. This CDR3 contains 15 residues. CDR1 is KGHDR and CDR2 is SFDVKD in the germline V gene.

This clonotype was observed at least ten times. The gene calls are TRBV2 and TRBJ1-2, with D hard to call. V lost 2 bases and J 4 bases, leaving 5 bases between the germline ends. CDR3 length equals 12 residues. The germline V gene encodes CDR1 SNHLY and CDR2 FYNNEI. The CDR3 loop is CASSESAYGYTF. CDR3 sequence (DNA): TGTGCCAGCAGTGAATCGGCCTATGGCTACACCTTC. The whole variable domain, filled in from reference TRBV2 and TRBJ1-2, reads EPEVTQTPSHQVTQMGQEVILRCVPISNHLYFYWYRQILGQKVEFLVSFYNNEISEKSEIFDDQFSVERPDGSNFTLKIRSTKLEDSAMYFCASSESAYGYTFGSGTRLTVV.

This clonotype came up a few times. The chain joins TRBV7-7 to TRBJ2-7, with TRBD2 matching 7 bases. Germline CDR1 reads SSHAT; CDR2 reads FNYEAQ (reference sequence). The CDR3 consists of 15 residues. With V trimmed by 5 bases and J by 3 bases, 10 bases remained unmatched. CDR3 region: CASSPGRVAGYEQYF. The CDR3 DNA follows: TGTGCCAGCAGCCCCGGACGGGTAGCGGGCTACGAGCAGTACTTC.

The chain links TRBV19 to TRBJ1-1, with D unresolved. Germline loops: CDR1 LNHDA, CDR2 SQIVND (reference sequence). The CDR3 loop spans 16 amino acids. Trimming removed 4 bases from V and 0 bases from J, with 15 bases in between. The DNA of the CDR3 is TGTGCCAGTAGTACTAGGGCAGGTTACATGAACACTGAAGCTTTCTTT. As protein: CASSTRAGYMNTEAFF.

This clonotype occurred many times. The rearrangement uses TRBV5-6 and TRBJ2-4; D is possibly TRBD1 or TRBD2 (6 bases each). There are 13 residues in the CDR3. V lost 2 bases, J lost 6 bases, and 9 bases lay in between. CDR1 and CDR2 from the germline V gene are SGHDT and YYEEEE. In DNA form, the CDR3 reads TGTGCCAGCAGCTTTAAGGGGGGAAACATTCAGTACTTC. It is translated as CASSFKGGNIQYF.

The rearrangement links TRBV12-3 or TRBV12-4 to TRBJ1-1; D is unresolved. With 7 bases removed from V and 1 base from J, the gap between germline ends came to 19 bases. This CDR3 has 16 amino acids. The CDR3 protein is CASKPQPFLQNTEAFF. DNA of the CDR3: TGTGCCAGCAAACCCCAACCTTTCCTCCAGAACACTGAAGCTTTCTTT.

This clonotype was detected many times. The chain carries TRBV29-1 and TRBJ2-7, with 10 bases lining up with TRBD1. CDR3 length: 15 amino acids. Germline lookup yields CDR1 SQVTM and CDR2 ANQGSEA. The J segment lost 6 bases and the V segment lost 7 bases, leaving 15 bases of the junction unmatched. CDR3 in amino acids: CSAGRDRGGSGEQYF. DNA of the CDR3: TGCAGCGCAGGGAGGGACAGGGGCGGGTCGGGCGAGCAGTACTTC.

This chain uses TRBV7-9 with TRBJ1-1; tentatively, D is TRBD1 (6 bases). The CDR3 loop spans 14 amino acids. Trimming took off 6 bases at V and 4 bases at J, with 15 bases between the two ends. Germline loops: CDR1 SEHNR, CDR2 FQNEAQ (reference sequence). CDR3 amino acids: CASSLTGTGTEAFF. CDR3 DNA: TGTGCCAGCAGTCTTACAGGGACGGGCACTGAAGCTTTCTTT. Combining the CDR3 with reference TRBV7-9 and TRBJ1-1 gives the whole variable domain DTGVSQNPRHKITKRGQNVTFRCDPISEHNRLYWYRQTLGQGPEFLTYFQNEAQLEKSRLLSDRFSAERPKGSFSTLEIQRTEQGDSAMYLCASSLTGTGTEAFFGQGTRLTVV.

Many counts were recorded for this clonotype. The rearrangement joins TRBV18 to TRBJ2-5; D may correspond to TRBD1 or TRBD2 (5 bases each). The V gene's germline CDR1 is KGHSH and CDR2 LQKENI. The CDR3 loop spans 14 amino acids. V was trimmed by 3 bases and J by 5 bases, leaving 13 bases between them. The CDR3 is CASSPMQGRETQYF. The CDR3 bases are TGTGCCAGCTCACCTATGCAGGGACGGGAGACCCAGTACTTC. The complete variable domain, with remaining parts taken from reference TRBV18 and TRBJ2-5, reads NAGVMQNPRHLVRRRGQEARLRCSPMKGHSHVYWYRQLPEEGLKFMVYLQKENIIDESGMPKERFSAEFPKEGPSILRIQQVVRGDSAAYFCASSPMQGRETQYFGPGTRLLVL.

This clonotype has a handful of counts. The chain links TRBV11-2 to TRBJ1-1, with TRBD1 matching 12 bases. The CDR3 has 16 residues. The germline gives CDR1 SGHAT, CDR2 FQNNGV. With 5 bases clipped from V and 1 base from J, the junction kept 5 bases outside the gene matches. The CDR3 here is CASSAGQGAQNTEAFF. The CDR3 DNA follows: TGTGCCAGCAGCGCGGGACAGGGGGCGCAGAACACTGAAGCTTTCTTT.

The V gene is TRBV11-1, the J gene TRBJ2-2, with 8 bases that match TRBD1. The germline V gene encodes CDR1 SGHAT and CDR2 FQDESV (reference sequence). The CDR3 consists of 16 residues. J gave up 5 bases and V 1 base, and 6 bases lay outside the gene matches. CDR3 region: CASSLGQGARTGELFF. In DNA form, the CDR3 reads TGTGCCAGCAGCTTAGGGCAGGGGGCGCGGACCGGGGAGCTGTTTTTT.

This clonotype was seen only a few times. The rearrangement uses TRBV9 and TRBJ2-2; the match to TRBD2 covers 8 bases. CDR1 SGDLS and CDR2 YYNGEE come from the germline V gene. The CDR3 contains 15 residues. V dropped 2 bases and J dropped 6; count of bases not matched to a gene: 6. This chain's CDR3 is CASSVGGANSGELFF. The CDR3 DNA is TGTGCCAGCAGCGTCGGGGGGGCCAACTCCGGGGAGCTGTTTTTT. The full variable domain, its missing parts supplied by reference TRBV9 and TRBJ2-2, is DSGVTQTPKHLITATGQRVTLRCSPRSGDLSVYWYQQSLDQGLQFLIQYYNGEERAKGNILERFSAQQFPDLHSELNLSSLELGDSALYFCASSVGGANSGELFFGEGSRLTVL.

This clonotype was picked up a small number of times. V and J are TRBV6-6 and TRBJ2-3; D remains ambiguous. V dropped 4 bases and J dropped 1 base, with 12 bases sitting between them. This CDR3 region has 15 residues. Germline V gene data show CDR1 as MNHNY and CDR2 as SVGAGI (reference sequence). CDR3 sequence reads: CASSWITSRTDTQYF. The CDR3 coding sequence is TGTGCCAGCAGTTGGATTACTTCCCGCACAGATACGCAGTATTTT.

This sequence joins TRBV20-1 and TRBJ1-1; TRBD1 might be the D (5 bases). Trimming shortened V by 5 bases and J by 3 bases, and 13 bases separated the two germline ends. The length of the CDR3 is 13 residues. Germline V gene sequence: CDR1 DFQATT, CDR2 SNEGSKA (reference sequence). The CDR3 DNA follows: TGCAGTGCTTTTCAGGGAGGGGACACTGAAGCTTTCTTT. Translating it yields CSAFQGGDTEAFF.

This clonotype was found many times. The chain carries TRBV12-5 and TRBJ2-6; D not resolved. The CDR3 is made up of 13 amino acids. Trimming removed 7 bases from V and 2 bases from J, with 6 bases in between. Per the germline V gene, CDR1 is LGHNT and CDR2 is FRNRAP. CDR3 region: CASDGAGANVLTF. CDR3 nucleotides: TGTGCTAGTGACGGAGCTGGGGCCAACGTCCTGACTTTC.

This clonotype was picked up a small number of times. The CDR3 DNA sequence: TGTGCCAGTAGTGAACAGACAGGGGGCGGCACTGAAGCTTTCTTT. Its protein product is CASSEQTGGGTEAFF. The chain employs TRBV19 and TRBJ1-1; 10 bases are shared with TRBD1. This CDR3 region has 15 residues. CDR1 and CDR2 (germline): LNHDA, SQIVND (reference sequence). After removal of 5 bases from V and 4 bases from J, the junction contained 7 bases not matched to a gene.